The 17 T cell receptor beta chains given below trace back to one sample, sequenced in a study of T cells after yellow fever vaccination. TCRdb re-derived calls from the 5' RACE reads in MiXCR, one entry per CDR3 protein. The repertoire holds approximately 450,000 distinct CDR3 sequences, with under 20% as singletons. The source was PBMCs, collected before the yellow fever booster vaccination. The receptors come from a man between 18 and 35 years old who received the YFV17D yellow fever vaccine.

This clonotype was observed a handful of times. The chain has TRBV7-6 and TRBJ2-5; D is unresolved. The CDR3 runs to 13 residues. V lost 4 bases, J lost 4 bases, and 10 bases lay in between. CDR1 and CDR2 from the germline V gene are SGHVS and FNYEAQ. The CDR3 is CASSSISVETQYF. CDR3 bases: TGTGCCAGCAGCTCGATCTCGGTAGAGACCCAGTACTTC.

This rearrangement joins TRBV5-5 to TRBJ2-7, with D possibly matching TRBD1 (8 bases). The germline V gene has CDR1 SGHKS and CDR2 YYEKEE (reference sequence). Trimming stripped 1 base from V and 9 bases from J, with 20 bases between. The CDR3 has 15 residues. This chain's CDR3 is CASSLTGGATIGQYV. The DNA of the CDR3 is TGTGCCAGCAGCTTGACAGGGGGGGCTACTATAGGGCAGTACGTC.

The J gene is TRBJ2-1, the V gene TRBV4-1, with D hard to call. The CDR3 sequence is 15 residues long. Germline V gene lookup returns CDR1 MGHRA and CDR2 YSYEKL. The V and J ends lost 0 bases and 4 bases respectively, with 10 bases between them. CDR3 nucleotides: TGCGCCAGCAGCCAAGAACCGGCTTTTTACAATGAGCAGTTCTTC. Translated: CASSQEPAFYNEQFF.

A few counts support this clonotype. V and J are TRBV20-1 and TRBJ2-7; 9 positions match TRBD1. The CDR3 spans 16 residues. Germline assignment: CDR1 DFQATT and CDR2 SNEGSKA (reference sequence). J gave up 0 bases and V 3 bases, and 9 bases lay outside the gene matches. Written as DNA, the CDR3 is TGCAGTGCTAGGGGGACAGGGCATCGCAACTCCTACGAGCAGTACTTC. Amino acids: CSARGTGHRNSYEQYF.

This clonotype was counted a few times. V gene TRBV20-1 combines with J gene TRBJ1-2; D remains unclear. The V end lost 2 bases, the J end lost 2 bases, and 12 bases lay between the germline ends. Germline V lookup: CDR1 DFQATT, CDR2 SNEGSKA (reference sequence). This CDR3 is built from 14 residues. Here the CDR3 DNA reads TGCAGTGCTAGAAACGGCCCGGGGAACTATGGCTACACCTTC. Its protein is CSARNGPGNYGYTF.

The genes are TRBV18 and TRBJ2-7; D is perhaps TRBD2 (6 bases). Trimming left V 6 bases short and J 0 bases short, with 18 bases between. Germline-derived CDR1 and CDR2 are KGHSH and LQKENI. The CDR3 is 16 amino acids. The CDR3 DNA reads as TGTGCCAGCTCCCGCGGGGACCCCTCCGGCTCCTACGAGCAGTACTTC. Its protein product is CASSRGDPSGSYEQYF.

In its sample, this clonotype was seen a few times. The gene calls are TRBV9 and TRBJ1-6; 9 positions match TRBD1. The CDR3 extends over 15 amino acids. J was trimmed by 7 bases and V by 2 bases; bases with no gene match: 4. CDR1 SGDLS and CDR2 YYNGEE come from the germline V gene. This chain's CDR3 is CASSVRDRENSPLHF. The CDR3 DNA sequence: TGTGCCAGCAGCGTGAGGGACAGGGAAAATTCACCCCTCCACTTT.

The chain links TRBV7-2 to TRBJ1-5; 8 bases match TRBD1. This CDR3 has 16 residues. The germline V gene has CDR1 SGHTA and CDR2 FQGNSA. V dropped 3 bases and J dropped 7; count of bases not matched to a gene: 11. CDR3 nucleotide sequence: TGTGCCAGCAGCTTTACGGGGACAGGCGTTCGGCAGCCCCAGCATTTT. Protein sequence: CASSFTGTGVRQPQHF. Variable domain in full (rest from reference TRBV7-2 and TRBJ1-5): GAGVSQSPSNKVTEKGKDVELRCDPISGHTALYWYRQSLGQGLEFLIYFQGNSAPDKSGLPSDRFSAERTGGSVSTLTIQRTQQEDSAVYLCASSFTGTGVRQPQHFGDGTRLSIL.

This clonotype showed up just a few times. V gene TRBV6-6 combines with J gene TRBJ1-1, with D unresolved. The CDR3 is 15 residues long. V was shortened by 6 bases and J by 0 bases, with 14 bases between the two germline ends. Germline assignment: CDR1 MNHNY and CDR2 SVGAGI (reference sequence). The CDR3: CASRPQETVNTEAFF. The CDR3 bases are TGTGCCAGCAGGCCCCAAGAGACGGTGAACACTGAAGCTTTCTTT.

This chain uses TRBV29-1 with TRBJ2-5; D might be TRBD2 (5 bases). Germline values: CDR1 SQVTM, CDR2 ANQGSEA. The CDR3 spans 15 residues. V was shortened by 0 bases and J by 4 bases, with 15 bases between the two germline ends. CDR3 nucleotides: TGCAGCGTTGAAGAGGAGGCCCTCCCACGAGAGACCCAGTACTTC. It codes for CSVEEEALPRETQYF.

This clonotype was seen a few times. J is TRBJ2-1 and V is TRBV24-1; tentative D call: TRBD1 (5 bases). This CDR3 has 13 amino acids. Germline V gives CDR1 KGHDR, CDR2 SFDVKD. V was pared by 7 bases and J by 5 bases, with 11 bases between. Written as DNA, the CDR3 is TGTGCCACCAGGACAGAATTCAACAATGAGCAGTTCTTC. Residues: CATRTEFNNEQFF.

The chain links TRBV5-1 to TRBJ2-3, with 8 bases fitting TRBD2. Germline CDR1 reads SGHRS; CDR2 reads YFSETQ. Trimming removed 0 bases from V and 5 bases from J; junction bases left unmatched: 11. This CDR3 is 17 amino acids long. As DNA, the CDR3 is TGCGCCAGCAGCTTGGCCCCTCGGGGGGGCCGGGTAGATACGCAGTATTTT. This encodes CASSLAPRGGRVDTQYF.

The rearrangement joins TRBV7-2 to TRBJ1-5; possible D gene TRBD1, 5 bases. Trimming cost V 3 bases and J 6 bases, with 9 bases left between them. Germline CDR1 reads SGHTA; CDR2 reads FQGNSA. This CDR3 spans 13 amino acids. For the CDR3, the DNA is TGTGCCAGCAGCTTGGGGGTTAGTCAGCCCCAGCATTTT. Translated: CASSLGVSQPQHF.

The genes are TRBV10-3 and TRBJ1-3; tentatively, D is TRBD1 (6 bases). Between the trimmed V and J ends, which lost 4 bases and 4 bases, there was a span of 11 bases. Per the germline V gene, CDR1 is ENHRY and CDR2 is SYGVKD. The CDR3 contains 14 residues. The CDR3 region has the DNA TGTGCCATCAGTGTACAGGGAGGAGGAAACACCATATATTTT. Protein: CAISVQGGGNTIYF.

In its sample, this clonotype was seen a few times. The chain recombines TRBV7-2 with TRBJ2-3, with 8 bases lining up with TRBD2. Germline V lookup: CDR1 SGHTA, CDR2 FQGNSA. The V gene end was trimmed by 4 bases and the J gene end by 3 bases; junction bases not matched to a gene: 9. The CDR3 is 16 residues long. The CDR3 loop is CASSSQRGSQTDTQYF. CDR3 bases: TGTGCCAGCAGCTCCCAGCGGGGGTCCCAGACAGATACGCAGTATTTT. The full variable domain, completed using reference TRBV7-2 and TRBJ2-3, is GAGVSQSPSNKVTEKGKDVELRCDPISGHTALYWYRQSLGQGLEFLIYFQGNSAPDKSGLPSDRFSAERTGGSVSTLTIQRTQQEDSAVYLCASSSQRGSQTDTQYFGPGTRLTVL.

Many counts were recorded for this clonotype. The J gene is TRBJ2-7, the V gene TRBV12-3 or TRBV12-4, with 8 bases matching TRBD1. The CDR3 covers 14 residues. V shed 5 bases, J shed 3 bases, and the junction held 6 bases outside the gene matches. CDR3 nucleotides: TGTGCCAGCAGTCCCGGGACAGGAGACTACGAGCAGTACTTC. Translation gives CASSPGTGDYEQYF.

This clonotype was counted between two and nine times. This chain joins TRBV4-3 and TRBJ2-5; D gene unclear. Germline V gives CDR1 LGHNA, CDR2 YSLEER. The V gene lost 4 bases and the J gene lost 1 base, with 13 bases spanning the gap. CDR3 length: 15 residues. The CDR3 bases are TGCGCCAGCAGCCTCGACACGTTGGTCCAAGAGACCCAGTACTTC. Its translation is CASSLDTLVQETQYF.